This T cell receptor beta chain is drawn from a study of OX40 agonist ivuxolimab in advanced cancers. Here immunoSEQ multiplex PCR was the method, and the copy in TCRdb shows in-frame clones only, minus some. The sample yields some 44,000 clones, 80% to 90% seen once. V lost 3 bases to trimming and J lost 7 bases, with 10 bases between them. Germline CDR1 GTSNPN, CDR2 SVGIG (reference sequence). The CDR3 has 12 residues. This chain links TRBV30 with TRBJ2-1; TRBD2 might be the D (5 bases). The sequenced sample was CD4+ or CD8+ T cells sorted from blood, obtained in a trial of the OX40 agonist ivuxolimab. This receptor was identified in an adult with an advanced solid tumor such as melanoma, head and neck, liver or kidney cancer. The CDR3: CAWSLSVNEQFF. For the CDR3, the DNA is TGTGCCTGGAGCCTTAGCGTTAATGAGCAGTTCTTC.